This T cell receptor beta chain was recovered during a study of blood T cell repertoires in COVID-19. Across the whole study: Specimens from acute and convalescent COVID-19 originated in the United States, Italy and Spain. PBMCs, B-cell-depleted T cells, or T cells were the source of the cDNA or gDNA that made up the material.

It was during active infection that Seattle patients were enrolled and then longitudinally followed. Ten or more counts support this clone. TCRdb's copy holds only in-frame clones and misses some; the assay was immunoSEQ multiplex PCR. The data show hundreds of thousands of clones, roughly 90% seen once. Germline V lookup: CDR1 ENHRY, CDR2 SYGVKD. This CDR3 is built from 14 residues. Trimming removed 10 bases from V and 5 bases from J, with 18 bases in between. Material: peripheral blood. V is TRBV10-3 and J is TRBJ2-1, with D perhaps matching TRBD1 (6 bases). The sequence was collected from a woman between 70 and 85 years old with COVID-19, enrolled during active disease. The CDR3 is CASRNRDGDNEQFF. In DNA form, the CDR3 reads TGTGCCAGCCGTAACAGGGATGGGGACAATGAGCAGTTCTTC.